One sample yielded the 25 T cell receptor beta chains listed below, sequenced in a study of blood T cell repertoires in COVID-19. The repertoire was sequenced with immunoSEQ multiplex PCR; TCRdb's copy has only in-frame clones and lacks some. The sample lists about 58,000 clones; more than 85% were seen once. The sequenced sample was peripheral blood. These receptors all stem from a woman in her sixties or seventies with active COVID-19.

This clone was observed a handful of times. The chain has TRBV5-1 and TRBJ1-1; 11 bases agree with TRBD1. The germline CDR1 and CDR2 sequences are SGHRS and YFSETQ. V lost 4 bases and J lost 4; bases outside the gene matches: 9. CDR3 length equals 16 residues. CDR3 sequence (DNA): TGCGCCAGCAGCCCCCGGACAGGGGGCGAGGGCACTGAAGCTTTCTTT. This gives the protein CASSPRTGGEGTEAFF.

The V gene is TRBV5-1, the J gene TRBJ1-6, with 9 bases matching TRBD1. Germline-derived CDR1 and CDR2 are SGHRS and YFSETQ. Unmatched junction bases numbered 10, after V lost 4 bases and J lost 8 bases. The CDR3 length is 16 residues. In DNA, the CDR3 is TGCGCCAGCAGCATAAGTTTACAGGGGGCAGATTCACCCCTCCACTTT. Amino acids: CASSISLQGADSPLHF. The variable domain in full, completed from reference TRBV5-1 and TRBJ1-6, reads KAGVTQTPRYLIKTRGQQVTLSCSPISGHRSVSWYQQTPGQGLQFLFEYFSETQRNKGNFPGRFSGRQFSNSRSEMNVSTLELGDSALYLCASSISLQGADSPLHFGNGTRLTVT.

On this clone itself: The same CDR3 is also encoded by other DNA sequences in this sample. The V gene is TRBV5-4, the J gene TRBJ2-2; D is unclear. Per the germline V gene, CDR1 is SGHNT and CDR2 is YYREEE (reference sequence). The CDR3 loop spans 15 amino acids. Trimming cost V 3 bases and J 9 bases, with 18 bases left between them. CDR3 sequence reads: CASSSRIVSDRELFF. CDR3 coding DNA: TGTGCCAGCAGCTCCAGAATCGTGAGCGATAGGGAGCTGTTTTTT.

Concerning this clone itself: One end of the junction fails to match germline, which may point to a read error. The chain couples TRBV18 to TRBJ2-2; D remains ambiguous. CDR1 and CDR2 from the germline V gene are KGHSH and LQKENI. The CDR3 totals 14 residues. CDR3 bases: TGTGCCAGCGCACCGGGCCCGGTTACCGGGGAGCTGTTTTTT. Amino acid sequence: CASAPGPVTGELFF. Supplemented by reference TRBV18 and TRBJ2-2, the full variable domain reads NAGVMQNPRHLVRRRGQEARLRCSPMKGHSHVYWYRQLPEEGLKFMVYLQKENIIDESGMPKERFSAEFPKEGPSILRIQQVVRGDSAAYFCASAPGPVTGELFFGEGSRLTVL.

A few counts support this clone. The chain couples TRBV28 to TRBJ2-1, with 9 bases lining up with TRBD1. The CDR3 covers 14 residues. V was clipped by 4 bases and J by 8 bases; unmatched bases: 6. Per the germline V gene, CDR1 is MDHEN and CDR2 is SYDVKM. CDR3 nucleotide sequence: TGTGCCAGCAGTTCGCCGGGACAGGGCTATGAGCAGTTCTTC. Amino acids: CASSSPGQGYEQFF.

CDR3: CASSLMTSGIQETQYF. CDR3 DNA: TGTGCCAGCAGTTTAATGACTAGCGGGATCCAAGAGACCCAGTACTTC. The chain recombines TRBV28 with TRBJ2-5, with 11 nucleotides matching TRBD2. This CDR3 has 16 residues. The trim removed 2 bases at V and 1 base at J, leaving 3 bases unmatched. CDR1 is MDHEN, CDR2 SYDVKM, per germline.

The CDR3 spells CASSSDRRGQFYNEQFF. In DNA, the CDR3 is TGTGCCAGCAGCTCGGACCGGAGGGGACAGTTTTACAATGAGCAGTTCTTC. The chain couples TRBV7-9 to TRBJ2-1; D is perhaps TRBD1 (7 bases). Trimming took off 4 bases at V and 4 bases at J, with 20 bases between the two ends. The CDR3 has 17 residues. Germline assignment: CDR1 SEHNR and CDR2 FQNEAQ (reference sequence).

The chain combines TRBV4-1 with TRBJ1-4; a possible D gene is TRBD1 (5 bases). Deletions cut 1 base from V and 7 bases from J, with 19 bases between. This CDR3 comprises 17 residues. Germline loops: CDR1 MGHRA, CDR2 YSYEKL. The CDR3 sequence: CASSQVPQGGWVEKLFF. The CDR3 DNA follows: TGCGCCAGCAGCCAAGTCCCGCAGGGAGGTTGGGTTGAAAAACTGTTTTTT.

The chain has TRBV19 and TRBJ2-5; 10 bases align to TRBD1. The CDR3 totals 17 residues. Germline CDR1 is LNHDA and CDR2 is SQIVND (reference sequence). V shed 4 bases and J 2 bases; nucleotides not matched to a gene: 10. CDR3 loop: CASSKPLGTGDQETQYF. The CDR3 nucleotides read TGTGCCAGTAGTAAACCCCTCGGGACAGGGGATCAAGAGACCCAGTACTTC. Drawing the rest from reference TRBV19 and TRBJ2-5, the complete variable domain is DGGITQSPKYLFRKEGQNVTLSCEQNLNHDAMYWYRQDPGQGLRLIYYSQIVNDFQKGDIAEGYSVSREKKESFPLTVTSAQKNPTAFYLCASSKPLGTGDQETQYFGPGTRLLVL.

This clone occurred a few times. The rearrangement joins TRBV9 to TRBJ2-1; 8 bases fit TRBD2. This CDR3 spans 15 amino acids. V was pared by 0 bases and J by 1 base, with 0 bases of the junction left unmatched. CDR1 and CDR2 (germline): SGDLS, YYNGEE. CDR3 sequence: CASSVGLASYNEQFF. The CDR3 DNA reads as TGTGCCAGCAGCGTAGGACTAGCGTCCTACAATGAGCAGTTCTTC.

The CDR3 loop is CASSWGLIYTEQFF. The CDR3 region has the DNA TGCGCCAGCAGCTGGGGACTAATCTATACTGAGCAGTTCTTC. The gene calls are TRBV5-1 and TRBJ2-1; TRBD2 matches 7 bases. V gave up 3 bases and J gave up 9 bases; unmatched junction bases: 9. Germline loops: CDR1 SGHRS, CDR2 YFSETQ. The CDR3 totals 14 residues. Based on the CDR3 plus reference TRBV5-1 and TRBJ2-1, the full variable domain is KAGVTQTPRYLIKTRGQQVTLSCSPISGHRSVSWYQQTPGQGLQFLFEYFSETQRNKGNFPGRFSGRQFSNSRSEMNVSTLELGDSALYLCASSWGLIYTEQFFGPGTRLTVL.

The genes are TRBV27 and TRBJ1-1; no clear D gene. The V end lost 5 bases, the J end lost 6 bases, and 13 bases lay between the germline ends. This CDR3 comprises 13 residues. Germline CDR1 and CDR2: MNHEY and SMNVEV (reference sequence). This CDR3 reads CASSATRIAEAFF. DNA for the CDR3: TGTGCCAGCAGTGCCACGAGAATTGCTGAAGCTTTCTTT.

The J gene is TRBJ1-1, the V gene TRBV5-1, with D uncertain. V lost 4 bases, J lost 1 base, and 14 bases lay in between. Germline V gives CDR1 SGHRS, CDR2 YFSETQ. This CDR3 is built from 15 residues. CDR3 region: CASSRWGETNTEAFF. Written as DNA, the CDR3 is TGCGCCAGCAGCCGGTGGGGAGAAACGAACACTGAAGCTTTCTTT. Using reference TRBV5-1 and TRBJ1-1 for the parts outside the CDR3, the full variable domain is KAGVTQTPRYLIKTRGQQVTLSCSPISGHRSVSWYQQTPGQGLQFLFEYFSETQRNKGNFPGRFSGRQFSNSRSEMNVSTLELGDSALYLCASSRWGETNTEAFFGQGTRLTVV.

The chain carries TRBV11-2 and TRBJ2-5, with TRBD2 identical over 7 bases. The germline gives CDR1 SGHAT, CDR2 FQNNGV. V lost 1 base, J lost 4 bases, and 15 bases stayed unmatched. This CDR3 contains 18 residues. CDR3 region: CASSLVIGGRGSGETQYF. The CDR3, as DNA: TGTGCCAGCAGCTTAGTGATTGGCGGGAGAGGGTCGGGAGAGACCCAGTACTTC. The full variable domain, completed using reference TRBV11-2 and TRBJ2-5, is EAGVAQSPRYKIIEKRQSVAFWCNPISGHATLYWYQQILGQGPKLLIQFQNNGVVDDSQLPKDRFSAERLKGVDSTLKIQPAKLEDSAVYLCASSLVIGGRGSGETQYFGPGTRLLVL.

V is TRBV6-6 and J is TRBJ2-6; the D gene is possibly TRBD1 (5 bases). Germline loops: CDR1 MNHNY, CDR2 SVGAGI (reference sequence). The V gene lost 5 bases and the J gene lost 0 bases, with 20 bases spanning the gap. The CDR3 sequence is 19 residues long. The CDR3 protein is CASSHLGAGRSSGANVLTF. The CDR3 DNA is TGTGCCAGCAGTCACCTAGGGGCCGGCCGCTCCTCTGGGGCCAACGTCCTGACTTTC.

The chain couples TRBV7-8 to TRBJ1-1, with 11 bases fitting TRBD1. The CDR3 is 15 amino acids. Unmatched junction bases numbered 7, after V lost 6 bases and J lost 4 bases. CDR1 and CDR2 (germline): SGHVS, FQNEAQ. The DNA for the CDR3 is TGTGCCAGCAGTCGTGGACAGGGGGCGATCACTGAAGCTTTCTTT. Encoded protein: CASSRGQGAITEAFF.

The genes are TRBV5-1 and TRBJ2-5, with 9 bases that match TRBD1. This CDR3 spans 13 amino acids. Per the germline V gene, CDR1 is SGHRS and CDR2 is YFSETQ. Trimming cost V 8 bases and J 4 bases; bases outside gene matches: 6. The CDR3 DNA is TGCGCCAGTCTAGCGACAGGGGGAGAGACCCAGTACTTC. This codes for CASLATGGETQYF.

The chain couples TRBV29-1 to TRBJ2-5; 7 bases agree with TRBD1. The CDR3 totals 12 residues. Germline CDR1 reads SQVTM; CDR2 reads ANQGSEA. The V and J ends lost 7 bases and 2 bases, in that order; junction bases with no gene match: 4. CDR3 amino acids: CSARDSQETQYF. Here the CDR3 DNA reads TGCAGCGCTAGGGACAGTCAAGAGACCCAGTACTTC.

The V call is TRBV7-8, the J call TRBJ1-5, with 9 bases aligning to TRBD1. The CDR3 sequence is 16 residues long. The V gene's germline CDR1 is SGHVS and CDR2 FQNEAQ. With V trimmed by 4 bases and J by 6 bases, 10 bases remained unmatched. The CDR3 sequence: CASSSNTGTGRQPQHF. The CDR3 nucleotides are TGTGCCAGCAGCTCAAACACCGGGACAGGGCGTCAGCCCCAGCATTTT. The entire variable domain, with the rest obtained from reference TRBV7-8 and TRBJ1-5, is as follows: GAGVSQSPRYKVAKRGQDVALRCDPISGHVSLFWYQQALGQGPEFLTYFQNEAQLDKSGLPSDRFFAERPEGSVSTLKIQRTQQEDSAVYLCASSSNTGTGRQPQHFGDGTRLSIL.

This rearrangement joins TRBV5-1 to TRBJ1-2; tentatively, D is TRBD1 (6 bases). Germline V gene lookup returns CDR1 SGHRS and CDR2 YFSETQ. The CDR3 runs to 14 residues. Trimming took off 4 bases at V and 8 bases at J, with 18 bases between the two ends. CDR3 sequence (DNA): TGCGCCAGCAGCCTGGACAGCACGGAATACGGCTACACCTTC. It encodes CASSLDSTEYGYTF.

V usage is TRBV15 and J usage is TRBJ2-7; 11 nucleotides match TRBD1. Per the germline V gene, CDR1 is LNHNV and CDR2 is YYDKDF (reference sequence). Germline trimming cut 0 bases from V and 5 bases from J; bases unmatched to any gene: 15. This CDR3 comprises 19 residues. This CDR3 reads CATSRDGWGQGGPRDEQYF. As DNA, the CDR3 is TGTGCCACCAGCAGAGATGGATGGGGACAGGGGGGTCCTCGGGACGAGCAGTACTTC.

The chain employs TRBV5-4 and TRBJ1-1, with no clear D. Germline CDR1 SGHNT, CDR2 YYREEE (reference sequence). Trimming pared 6 bases from V and 0 bases from J, leaving 15 bases between. This CDR3 spans 15 amino acids. For the CDR3, the DNA is TGTGCCAGCACCCCGGTCCCGTATATGAACACTGAAGCTTTCTTT. It specifies CASTPVPYMNTEAFF.

This chain uses TRBV5-1 with TRBJ1-5; D gene uncertain. CDR1 is SGHRS, CDR2 YFSETQ, per germline. The V end lost 0 bases, the J end lost 0 bases, and 10 bases lay between the germline ends. The CDR3 runs 16 residues. CDR3 sequence reads: CASSLDGRDSNQPQHF. The CDR3 bases are TGCGCCAGCAGCTTGGATGGGCGGGATAGCAATCAGCCCCAGCATTTT.

In the case of this clone: Other DNA sequences in the same sample also yield this CDR3. The CDR3 is CASSLSTDTQYF. CDR3 sequence (DNA): TGTGCCAGCAGCCTCAGCACAGATACGCAGTATTTT. V is TRBV28 and J is TRBJ2-3; D unclear. V lost 6 bases to trimming and J lost 0 bases, with 4 bases between them. Germline-derived CDR1 and CDR2 are MDHEN and SYDVKM. The length of the CDR3 is 12 residues.

V gene TRBV7-3 combines with J gene TRBJ1-3, with 7 bases that match TRBD1. The ends lost 5 bases at V and 0 bases at J; junction bases unmatched: 4. Germline values: CDR1 SGHTA, CDR2 FQGTGA. The CDR3 sequence is 15 residues long. In DNA form, the CDR3 reads TGTGCCAGCAGCCCGACAGGGTTCTCTGGAAACACCATATATTTT. Its protein product is CASSPTGFSGNTIYF.